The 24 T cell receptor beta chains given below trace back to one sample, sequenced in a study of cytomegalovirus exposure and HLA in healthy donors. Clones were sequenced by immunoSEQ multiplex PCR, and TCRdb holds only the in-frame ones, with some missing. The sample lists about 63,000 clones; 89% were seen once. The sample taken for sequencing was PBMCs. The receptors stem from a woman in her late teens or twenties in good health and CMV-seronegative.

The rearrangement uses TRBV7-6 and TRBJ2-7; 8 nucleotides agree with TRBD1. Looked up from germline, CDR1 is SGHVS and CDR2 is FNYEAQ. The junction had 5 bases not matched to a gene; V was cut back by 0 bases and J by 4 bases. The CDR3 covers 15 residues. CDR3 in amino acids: CASSLADRVEYEQYF. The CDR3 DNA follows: TGTGCCAGCAGCTTAGCGGACAGGGTGGAGTACGAGCAGTACTTC.

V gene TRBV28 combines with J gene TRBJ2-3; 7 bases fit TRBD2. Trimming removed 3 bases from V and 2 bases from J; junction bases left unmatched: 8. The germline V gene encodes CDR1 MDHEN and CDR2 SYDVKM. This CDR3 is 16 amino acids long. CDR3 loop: CASSFGRETPTDTQYF. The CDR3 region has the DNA TGTGCCAGCAGTTTCGGGCGGGAGACTCCCACAGATACGCAGTATTTT. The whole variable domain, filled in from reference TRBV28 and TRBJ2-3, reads DVKVTQSSRYLVKRTGEKVFLECVQDMDHENMFWYRQDPGLGLRLIYFSYDVKMKEKGDIPEGYSVSREKKERFSLILESASTNQTSMYLCASSFGRETPTDTQYFGPGTRLTVL.

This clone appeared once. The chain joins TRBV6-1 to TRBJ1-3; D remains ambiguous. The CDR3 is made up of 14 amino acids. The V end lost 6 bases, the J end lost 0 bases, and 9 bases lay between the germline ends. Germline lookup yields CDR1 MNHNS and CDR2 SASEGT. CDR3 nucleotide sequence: TGTGCCAGCAGCTCCGGGAACTCTGGAAACACCATATATTTT. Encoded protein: CASSSGNSGNTIYF.

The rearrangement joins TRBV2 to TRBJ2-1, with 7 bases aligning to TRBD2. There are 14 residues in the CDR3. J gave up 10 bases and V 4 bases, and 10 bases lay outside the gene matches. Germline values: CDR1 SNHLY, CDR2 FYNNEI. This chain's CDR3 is CASSGLAPTGEQFF. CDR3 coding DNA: TGTGCCAGCAGTGGACTAGCTCCCACGGGGGAGCAGTTCTTC.

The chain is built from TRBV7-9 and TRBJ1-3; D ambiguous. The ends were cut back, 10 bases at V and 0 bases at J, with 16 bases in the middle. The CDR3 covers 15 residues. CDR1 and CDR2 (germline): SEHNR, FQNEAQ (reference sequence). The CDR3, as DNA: TGTGCCAAGGAGGCAGTTCGATCCTCTGGAAACACCATATATTTT. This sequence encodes CAKEAVRSSGNTIYF.

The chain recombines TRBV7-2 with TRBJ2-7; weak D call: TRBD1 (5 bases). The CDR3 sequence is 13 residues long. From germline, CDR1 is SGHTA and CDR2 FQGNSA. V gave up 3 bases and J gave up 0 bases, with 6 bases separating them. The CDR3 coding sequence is TGTGCCAGCAGCTTTCAGGGCTCCTACGAGCAGTACTTC. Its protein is CASSFQGSYEQYF.

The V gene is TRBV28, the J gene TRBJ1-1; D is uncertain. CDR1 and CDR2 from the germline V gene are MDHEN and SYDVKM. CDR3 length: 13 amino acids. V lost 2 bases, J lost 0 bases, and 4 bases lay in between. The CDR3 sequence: CASSLDMNTEAFF. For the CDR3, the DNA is TGTGCCAGCAGTTTAGACATGAACACTGAAGCTTTCTTT.

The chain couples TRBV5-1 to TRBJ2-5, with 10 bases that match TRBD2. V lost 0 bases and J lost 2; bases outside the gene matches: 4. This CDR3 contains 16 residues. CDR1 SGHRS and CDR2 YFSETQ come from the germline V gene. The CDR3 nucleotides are TGCGCCAGCAGCTTGGCCCAAGCGGGGGGGCAAGAGACCCAGTACTTC. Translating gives CASSLAQAGGQETQYF.

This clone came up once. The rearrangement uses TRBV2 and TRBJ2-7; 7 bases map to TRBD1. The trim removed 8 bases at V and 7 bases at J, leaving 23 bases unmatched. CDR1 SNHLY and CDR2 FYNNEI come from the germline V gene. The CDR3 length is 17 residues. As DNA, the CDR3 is TGTGCCAGCGGACGTCCCCCCCAGGGACAGATTTTACATGAGCAGTACTTC. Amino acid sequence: CASGRPPQGQILHEQYF.

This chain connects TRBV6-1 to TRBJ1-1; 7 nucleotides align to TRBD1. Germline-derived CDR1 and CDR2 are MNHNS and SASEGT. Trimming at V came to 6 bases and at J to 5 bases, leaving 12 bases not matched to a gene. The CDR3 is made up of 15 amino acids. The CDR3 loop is CASRPSTGWGTEAFF. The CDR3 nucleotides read TGTGCCAGCAGACCTTCGACAGGGTGGGGGACTGAAGCTTTCTTT.

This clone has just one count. CDR3 sequence (DNA): TGTGCCAGCAGCTTACCCTCGGGGGGCACCGAGCAGTACTTC. It is translated as CASSLPSGGTEQYF. This rearrangement joins TRBV7-9 to TRBJ2-7; perhaps TRBD2 as D (7 bases). Trimming removed 2 bases from V and 6 bases from J, with 14 bases in between. Germline V lookup: CDR1 SEHNR, CDR2 FQNEAQ (reference sequence). This CDR3 is 14 amino acids long.

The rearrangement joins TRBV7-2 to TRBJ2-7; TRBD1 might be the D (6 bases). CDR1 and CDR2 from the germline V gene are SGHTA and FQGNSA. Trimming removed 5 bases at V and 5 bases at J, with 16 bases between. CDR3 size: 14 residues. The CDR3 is CASSQGRGGHEQYF. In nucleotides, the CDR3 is TGTGCCAGCAGCCAAGGCAGGGGTGGACACGAGCAGTACTTC. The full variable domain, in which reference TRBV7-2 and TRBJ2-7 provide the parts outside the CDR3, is GAGVSQSPSNKVTEKGKDVELRCDPISGHTALYWYRQSLGQGLEFLIYFQGNSAPDKSGLPSDRFSAERTGGSVSTLTIQRTQQEDSAVYLCASSQGRGGHEQYFGPGTRLTVT.

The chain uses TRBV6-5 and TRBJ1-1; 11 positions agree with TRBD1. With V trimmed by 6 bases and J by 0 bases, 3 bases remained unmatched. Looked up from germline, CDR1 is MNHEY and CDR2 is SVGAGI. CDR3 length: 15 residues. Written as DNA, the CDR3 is TGTGCCAGCAGCCGGACAGGGGGCCTGAACACTGAAGCTTTCTTT. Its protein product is CASSRTGGLNTEAFF.

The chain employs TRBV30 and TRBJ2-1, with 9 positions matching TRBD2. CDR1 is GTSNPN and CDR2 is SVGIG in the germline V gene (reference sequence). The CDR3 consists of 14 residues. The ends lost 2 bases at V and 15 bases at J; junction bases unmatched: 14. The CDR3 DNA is TGTGCCTGGAGTTTGGCGGGAGGGCCCCAGGGCCCGTTCTTC. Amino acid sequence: CAWSLAGGPQGPFF.

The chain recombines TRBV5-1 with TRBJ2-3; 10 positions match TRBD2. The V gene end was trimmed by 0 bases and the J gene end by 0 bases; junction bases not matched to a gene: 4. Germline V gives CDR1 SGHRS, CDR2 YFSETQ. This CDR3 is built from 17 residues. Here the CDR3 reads CASSLVLAGFSTDTQYF. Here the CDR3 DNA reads TGCGCCAGCAGCTTGGTACTAGCGGGGTTTAGCACAGATACGCAGTATTTT. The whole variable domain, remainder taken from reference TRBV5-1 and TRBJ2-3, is KAGVTQTPRYLIKTRGQQVTLSCSPISGHRSVSWYQQTPGQGLQFLFEYFSETQRNKGNFPGRFSGRQFSNSRSEMNVSTLELGDSALYLCASSLVLAGFSTDTQYFGPGTRLTVL.

The CDR3 is CASSVARVPGELFF. In nucleotides, the CDR3 is TGTGCCAGCAGCGTAGCTAGAGTTCCCGGGGAGCTGTTTTTT. The chain employs TRBV9 and TRBJ2-2; no reliable D call. Germline V gene lookup returns CDR1 SGDLS and CDR2 YYNGEE. V lost 0 bases and J 6 bases, leaving 9 bases between the germline ends. The CDR3 is made up of 14 amino acids.

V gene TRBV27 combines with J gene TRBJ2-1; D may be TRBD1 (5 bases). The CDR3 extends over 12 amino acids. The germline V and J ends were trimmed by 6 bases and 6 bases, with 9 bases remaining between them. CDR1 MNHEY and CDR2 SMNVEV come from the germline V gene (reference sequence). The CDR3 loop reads CASSRQPNEQFF. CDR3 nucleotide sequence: TGTGCCAGCAGCCGACAGCCCAATGAGCAGTTCTTC.

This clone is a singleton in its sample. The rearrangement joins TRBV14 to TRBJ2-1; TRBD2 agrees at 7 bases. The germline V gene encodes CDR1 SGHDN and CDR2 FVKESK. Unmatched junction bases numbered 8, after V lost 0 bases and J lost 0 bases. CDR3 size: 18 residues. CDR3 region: CASSQDILAASSYNEQFF. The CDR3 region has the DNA TGTGCCAGCAGCCAAGATATCCTAGCGGCAAGCTCCTACAATGAGCAGTTCTTC.

CDR3 amino acids: CASSRGILAGDLYNEQFF. The DNA for the CDR3 is TGTGCCAGTAGTCGGGGAATACTAGCGGGAGATTTATACAATGAGCAGTTCTTC. The chain recombines TRBV19 with TRBJ2-1; 11 bases align to TRBD2. CDR3 length: 18 amino acids. V lost 5 bases to trimming and J lost 4 bases; unmatched junction nucleotides: 13. CDR1 is LNHDA, CDR2 SQIVND, per germline (reference sequence). Variable domain in full (rest from reference TRBV19 and TRBJ2-1): DGGITQSPKYLFRKEGQNVTLSCEQNLNHDAMYWYRQDPGQGLRLIYYSQIVNDFQKGDIAEGYSVSREKKESFPLTVTSAQKNPTAFYLCASSRGILAGDLYNEQFFGPGTRLTVL.

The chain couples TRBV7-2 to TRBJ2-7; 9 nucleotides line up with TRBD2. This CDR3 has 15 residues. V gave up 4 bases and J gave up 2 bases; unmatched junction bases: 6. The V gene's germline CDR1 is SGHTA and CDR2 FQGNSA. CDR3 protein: CASSSYGGRAYEQYF. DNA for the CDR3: TGTGCCAGCAGCTCCTATGGCGGGAGGGCCTACGAGCAGTACTTC.

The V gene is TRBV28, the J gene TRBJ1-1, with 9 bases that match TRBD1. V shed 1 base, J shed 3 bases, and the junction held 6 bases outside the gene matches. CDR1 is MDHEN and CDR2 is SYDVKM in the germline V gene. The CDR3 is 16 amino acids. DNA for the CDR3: TGTGCCAGCAGTTTATTACAGGGGGCATATGACACTGAAGCTTTCTTT. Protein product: CASSLLQGAYDTEAFF.

CDR3 DNA sequence: TGTGCCAGCAAGTCGGGGGGACGCTACGAGCAGTACTTC. This sequence encodes CASKSGGRYEQYF. J is TRBJ2-7 and V is TRBV28, with TRBD2 matching over 7 bases. V lost 7 bases, J lost 3 bases, and 6 bases stayed unmatched. The germline CDR1 and CDR2 sequences are MDHEN and SYDVKM. The CDR3 runs to 13 residues.

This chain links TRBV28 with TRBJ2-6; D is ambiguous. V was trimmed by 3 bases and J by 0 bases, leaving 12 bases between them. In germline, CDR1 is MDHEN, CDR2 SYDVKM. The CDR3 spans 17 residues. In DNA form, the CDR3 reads TGTGCCAGCAGTTTGCCGACTTACCGCTCTGGGGCCAACGTCCTGACTTTC. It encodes CASSLPTYRSGANVLTF.

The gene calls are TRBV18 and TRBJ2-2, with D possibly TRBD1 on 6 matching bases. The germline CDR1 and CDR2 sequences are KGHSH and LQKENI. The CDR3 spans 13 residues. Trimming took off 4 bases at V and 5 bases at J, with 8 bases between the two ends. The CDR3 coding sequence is TGTGCCAGCTCACTACAGGGTACCGGGGAGCTGTTTTTT. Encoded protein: CASSLQGTGELFF. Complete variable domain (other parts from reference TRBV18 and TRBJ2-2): NAGVMQNPRHLVRRRGQEARLRCSPMKGHSHVYWYRQLPEEGLKFMVYLQKENIIDESGMPKERFSAEFPKEGPSILRIQQVVRGDSAAYFCASSLQGTGELFFGEGSRLTVL.